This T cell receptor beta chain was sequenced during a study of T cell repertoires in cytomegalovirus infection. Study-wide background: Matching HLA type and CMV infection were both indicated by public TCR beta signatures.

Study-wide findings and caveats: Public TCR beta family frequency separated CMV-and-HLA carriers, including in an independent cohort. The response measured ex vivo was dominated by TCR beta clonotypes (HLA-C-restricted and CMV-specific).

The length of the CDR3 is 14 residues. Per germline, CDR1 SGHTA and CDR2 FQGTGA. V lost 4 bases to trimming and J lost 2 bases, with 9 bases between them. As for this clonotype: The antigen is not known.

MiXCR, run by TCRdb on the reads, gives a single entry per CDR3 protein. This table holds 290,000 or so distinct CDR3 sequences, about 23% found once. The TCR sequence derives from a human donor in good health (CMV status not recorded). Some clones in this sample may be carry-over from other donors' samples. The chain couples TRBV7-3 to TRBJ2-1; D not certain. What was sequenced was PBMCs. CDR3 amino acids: CASSSRAAYNEQFF. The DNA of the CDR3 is TGTGCCAGCAGCTCCCGCGCGGCCTACAATGAGCAGTTCTTC.